The T cell receptor beta chain described here comes from a study of beta chain features in type 1 diabetes. Study in general: Examination of sorted cells across all samples involved more than 100,000,000 cells.

Isolated RNA was reverse transcribed in full, so expressed TCRB transcripts were sequenced. This table comes from immunoSEQ multiplex PCR, and its TCRdb copy is limited to in-frame clones, with some not included. The sample has 60,000 to 75,000 clones, approximately 50% seen once. The V gene's germline CDR1 is WSHSY and CDR2 SAAADI. The CDR3 is 14 amino acids. The V gene end was trimmed by 8 bases and the J gene end by 6 bases; junction bases not matched to a gene: 11. As to this clone: The target antigen is unknown.

Cells sorted by CD45RO/CCR7/CD25/CD127/CD95/CD27 comprised CD4+ naive, central memory, regulatory and stem cell-like memory cells. Study-level points and caveats: In every one of the four CD4+ subsets, TCRB CDR3s were moderately but significantly shorter in Type 1 diabetes patients. cDNA sequencing could over-represent cells with high TCR expression.

This sequence joins TRBV10-2 and TRBJ1-2; 8 bases map to TRBD1. The sequence was collected from a man aged 25 to 40 with type 1 diabetes. The sample taken for sequencing was central memory CD4+ T cells from blood. DNA for the CDR3: TGCGCCAGCGCCTCCGTTCAGGGGGCGAATGGCTACACCTTC. Residues: CASASVQGANGYTF.